Shown below are 16 T cell receptor beta chains from a single sample sequenced in a study of shared clonotypes between healthy human individuals. Data came from immunoSEQ multiplex PCR; TCRdb stores just in-frame clones and leaves some out. There are some 2,400,000 clones in the sample; under 97% occur only once, and roughly 0.13% lies in the top ten. The sequenced material came from naive CD4+ T cells sorted from blood. Sample subset: CD45RA+ positively selected. The receptors derive from a man in his late teens or twenties in good health.

This clone was detected only a few times. The chain is built from TRBV7-2 and TRBJ1-5, with D maybe TRBD1 (5 bases). Trimming pared 5 bases from V and 6 bases from J, leaving 17 bases between. The CDR3 loop spans 15 amino acids. Germline assignment: CDR1 SGHTA and CDR2 FQGNSA. CDR3 loop: CASSPPGWESQPQHF. In DNA, the CDR3 is TGTGCCAGCAGCCCTCCAGGGTGGGAAAGTCAGCCCCAGCATTTT.

The genes are TRBV19 and TRBJ1-3, with 7 bases matching TRBD1. V was clipped by 3 bases and J by 2 bases; unmatched bases: 7. The CDR3 totals 16 residues. The germline V gene encodes CDR1 LNHDA and CDR2 SQIVND (reference sequence). The CDR3, as DNA: TGTGCCAGTAGTATCCAGGACAGGCCAACTGGAAACACCATATATTTT. It translates to CASSIQDRPTGNTIYF.

V is TRBV6-6 and J is TRBJ1-2, with 11 bases identical to TRBD1. V was clipped by 6 bases and J by 7 bases; unmatched bases: 7. This CDR3 contains 14 residues. CDR1 and CDR2 from the germline V gene are MNHNY and SVGAGI (reference sequence). Here the CDR3 DNA reads TGTGCCAGCAGGTCCGGACAGGGGGCGTTTGGCTACACCTTC. This encodes CASRSGQGAFGYTF.

This chain links TRBV7-3 with TRBJ1-1; D is perhaps TRBD1 (5 bases). Trimming took off 1 base at V and 8 bases at J, with 14 bases between the two ends. The CDR3 has 14 residues. Germline CDR1 and CDR2: SGHTA and FQGTGA. This CDR3 is CASSLNGGPEEAFF. The CDR3 coding sequence is TGTGCCAGCAGCTTAAACGGGGGTCCCGAGGAAGCTTTCTTT. The whole variable domain, filled in from reference TRBV7-3 and TRBJ1-1, reads GAGVSQTPSNKVTEKGKYVELRCDPISGHTALYWYRQSLGQGPEFLIYFQGTGAADDSGLPNDRFFAVRPEGSVSTLKIQRTERGDSAVYLCASSLNGGPEEAFFGQGTRLTVV.

The chain couples TRBV12-5 to TRBJ1-2; D is ambiguous. The CDR3 consists of 14 residues. In germline, CDR1 is LGHNT, CDR2 FRNRAP. The germline V and J ends were trimmed by 0 bases and 9 bases, with 14 bases remaining between them. CDR3 sequence: CASGLVNSPGSYTF. Written as DNA, the CDR3 is TGTGCTAGTGGTTTGGTAAACAGCCCGGGGAGCTACACCTTC.

Worth noting for this clone: Within the sample, other DNA sequences also encode this same CDR3. This chain joins TRBV5-1 and TRBJ2-2; tentative D call: TRBD1 (6 bases). The CDR3 spans 14 residues. V was clipped by 4 bases and J by 2 bases, with 9 bases between them. Germline V lookup: CDR1 SGHRS, CDR2 YFSETQ. The CDR3 protein is CASSGQTNTGELFF. CDR3 bases: TGCGCCAGCAGCGGACAGACAAACACCGGGGAGCTGTTTTTT. The full variable domain, in which reference TRBV5-1 and TRBJ2-2 provide the parts outside the CDR3, is KAGVTQTPRYLIKTRGQQVTLSCSPISGHRSVSWYQQTPGQGLQFLFEYFSETQRNKGNFPGRFSGRQFSNSRSEMNVSTLELGDSALYLCASSGQTNTGELFFGEGSRLTVL.

The rearrangement joins TRBV29-1 to TRBJ1-3; no definite D call. Germline CDR1 SQVTM, CDR2 ANQGSEA. Trimming pared 7 bases from V and 0 bases from J, leaving 10 bases between. The CDR3 spans 13 residues. The DNA of the CDR3 is TGCAGCGCAGGTCCCTCCTCTGGAAACACCATATATTTT. Residues: CSAGPSSGNTIYF.

In the case of this clone: Additional DNA sequences in this sample encode the identical CDR3. This chain uses TRBV5-1 with TRBJ2-5, with D unclear. The germline V and J ends were trimmed by 0 bases and 1 base, with 4 bases remaining between them. Germline CDR1 reads SGHRS; CDR2 reads YFSETQ. The CDR3 has 13 amino acids. The DNA for the CDR3 is TGCGCCAGCAGCTTGGCGACCCAAGAGACCCAGTACTTC. Protein sequence: CASSLATQETQYF.

The J gene is TRBJ2-2, the V gene TRBV10-2, with D possibly matching TRBD1 (6 bases). The CDR3 consists of 15 residues. Germline V gene lookup returns CDR1 WSHSY and CDR2 SAAADI. V shed 4 bases and J shed 0 bases, with 9 bases lying between them. The CDR3 region is CASSAQGSNTGELFF. CDR3 nucleotides: TGCGCCAGCAGTGCACAGGGCTCGAACACCGGGGAGCTGTTTTTT.

This clone appeared a single time. The rearrangement joins TRBV6-1 to TRBJ2-7; 7 nucleotides agree with TRBD1. V lost 7 bases and J lost 2; bases outside the gene matches: 8. The germline V gene encodes CDR1 MNHNS and CDR2 SASEGT. The CDR3 loop spans 14 amino acids. This CDR3 is CASTGQALPYEQYF. The DNA for the CDR3 is TGTGCCAGCACTGGACAGGCCCTACCCTACGAGCAGTACTTC.

The CDR3 sequence: CASSPQGGVPRETQYF. In nucleotides, the CDR3 is TGCGCCAGCAGCCCCCAGGGCGGGGTTCCACGAGAGACCCAGTACTTC. The chain is built from TRBV5-1 and TRBJ2-5; weak D call: TRBD2 (6 bases). Germline V CDR1 and CDR2: SGHRS, YFSETQ. This CDR3 spans 16 amino acids. V was shortened by 4 bases and J by 4 bases, with 20 bases between the two germline ends.

This sequence joins TRBV6-1 and TRBJ2-7; no clear D gene. This CDR3 spans 15 amino acids. The germline gives CDR1 MNHNS, CDR2 SASEGT. The V gene lost 4 bases and the J gene lost 0 bases, with 13 bases spanning the gap. DNA of the CDR3: TGTGCCAGCAGTGCGTCCCCTTCAAGCTCCTACGAGCAGTACTTC. This gives the protein CASSASPSSSYEQYF.

The V gene is TRBV6-4, the J gene TRBJ1-5; a weak D match, TRBD1 (6 bases). In germline, CDR1 is MRHNA, CDR2 SNTAGT. V was clipped by 5 bases and J by 6 bases, with 11 bases between them. The CDR3 consists of 13 residues. Written as DNA, the CDR3 is TGTGCCAGCAGTCCCGACAGGTTTCAGCCCCAGCATTTT. Amino acids: CASSPDRFQPQHF.

This chain joins TRBV2 and TRBJ1-1; TRBD1 agrees at 8 bases. Germline values: CDR1 SNHLY, CDR2 FYNNEI. Germline trimming cut 6 bases from V and 4 bases from J; bases unmatched to any gene: 10. The CDR3 extends over 15 amino acids. DNA of the CDR3: TGTGCCAGCAGCCTAGATTCACAGGGGGGCACTGAAGCTTTCTTT. Its translation: CASSLDSQGGTEAFF.

The genes are TRBV7-2 and TRBJ2-7; 8 nucleotides agree with TRBD1. Trimming cost V 5 bases and J 6 bases; bases outside gene matches: 3. The CDR3 spans 12 residues. Germline CDR1 is SGHTA and CDR2 is FQGNSA. The CDR3 region is CASSPGQGEQYF. The CDR3 DNA follows: TGTGCCAGCAGCCCCGGACAGGGCGAGCAGTACTTC.

The rearrangement joins TRBV28 to TRBJ2-7; 8 bases agree with TRBD1. Germline V lookup: CDR1 MDHEN, CDR2 SYDVKM. Trimming took 4 bases from V and 4 from J; bases not matched to a gene: 6. The CDR3 sequence is 14 residues long. This chain's CDR3 is CASSSKDREYEQYF. CDR3 DNA sequence: TGTGCCAGCAGTTCAAAGGACAGGGAGTACGAGCAGTACTTC.